Each of the 32 T cell receptor beta chains below was sequenced from the same sample in a study of T cells after somatic rescue of genetic block. This table comes from immunoSEQ multiplex PCR, and its TCRdb copy is limited to in-frame clones, with some not included. The sample contains roughly 120,000 clones, 90% to 95% of which appear only once. Sequenced input: peripheral blood mononuclear cells (PBMCs). The origin of the receptors is a woman under 30.

The chain recombines TRBV29-1 with TRBJ2-7; the match to TRBD1 covers 9 bases. The CDR3 totals 13 residues. Germline lookup yields CDR1 SQVTM and CDR2 ANQGSEA. J was trimmed by 3 bases and V by 1 base; bases with no gene match: 1. The CDR3 sequence is CSVEGDRDYEQYF. The CDR3 nucleotides are TGCAGCGTTGAAGGGGACAGGGACTACGAGCAGTACTTC.

Here the CDR3 reads CASSQDRGTDTQYF. The DNA for the CDR3 is TGCGCCAGCAGCCAAGACCGGGGGACGGATACGCAGTATTTT. V is TRBV4-1 and J is TRBJ2-3; a possible D gene is TRBD2 (6 bases). The CDR3 is 14 amino acids. V gave up 0 bases and J gave up 6 bases, with 10 bases separating them. Germline CDR1 is MGHRA and CDR2 is YSYEKL.

The chain employs TRBV4-3 and TRBJ2-7; 12 nucleotides align to TRBD1. The CDR3 totals 16 residues. The germline CDR1 and CDR2 sequences are LGHNA and YSLEER. Losses at the gene ends were 5 bases for V and 2 bases for J; bases not matched to a gene: 7. Here the CDR3 reads CASSVSGTGGAYEQYF. For the CDR3, the DNA is TGCGCCAGCAGCGTATCCGGGACAGGGGGCGCCTACGAGCAGTACTTC.

The chain uses TRBV5-1 and TRBJ2-3, with D possibly being TRBD2 (6 bases). V gave up 0 bases and J gave up 0 bases, with 8 bases separating them. This CDR3 has 15 amino acids. Germline lookup yields CDR1 SGHRS and CDR2 YFSETQ. CDR3 sequence reads: CASSLGGGSTDTQYF. CDR3 nucleotide sequence: TGCGCCAGCAGCTTGGGGGGAGGTAGCACAGATACGCAGTATTTT.

The chain has TRBV4-3 and TRBJ1-4; a possible D gene is TRBD1 (5 bases). The V end was cut by 2 bases, the J end by 7 bases, with 20 bases between. Germline V CDR1 and CDR2: LGHNA, YSLEER. The length of the CDR3 is 17 residues. CDR3 loop: CASSQSLRGREGEKLFF. CDR3 in DNA: TGCGCCAGCAGCCAAAGTCTTAGGGGAAGAGAGGGTGAAAAACTGTTTTTT.

The chain links TRBV6-5 to TRBJ2-3, with unresolved D. CDR3 length: 11 amino acids. Germline CDR1 and CDR2: MNHEY and SVGAGI. With 5 bases removed from V and 8 bases from J, the gap between germline ends came to 8 bases. The CDR3 DNA reads as TGTGCCAGCAGTGATCAGGTTACGCAGTATTTT. It encodes CASSDQVTQYF.

This chain links TRBV7-9 with TRBJ1-3; perhaps TRBD1 as D (5 bases). The CDR3 totals 15 residues. Germline V CDR1 and CDR2: SEHNR, FQNEAQ (reference sequence). V was shortened by 10 bases and J by 0 bases, with 16 bases between the two germline ends. For the CDR3, the DNA is TGTGCCATCCCGAAGGAGGGGAGCTCTGGAAACACCATATATTTT. This codes for CAIPKEGSSGNTIYF.

CDR3 sequence: CASSSQEYEQYF. In DNA, the CDR3 is TGTGCCAGCAGTTCACAGGAGTACGAGCAGTACTTC. The V call is TRBV6-5, the J call TRBJ2-7, with a weak D call TRBD1 (5 bases). The CDR3 consists of 12 residues. V was pared by 4 bases and J by 4 bases, with 8 bases between. Germline V gives CDR1 MNHEY, CDR2 SVGAGI.

This chain uses TRBV6-5 with TRBJ2-2; 8 bases align to TRBD1. Trimming removed 5 bases from V and 4 bases from J; junction bases left unmatched: 6. Looked up from germline, CDR1 is MNHEY and CDR2 is SVGAGI. The CDR3 has 15 amino acids. The CDR3 region is CASSNRQGFTGELFF. The CDR3 DNA sequence: TGTGCCAGCAGTAATAGACAGGGGTTCACCGGGGAGCTGTTTTTT.

This rearrangement joins TRBV7-6 to TRBJ2-3, with TRBD2 matching 9 bases. Trimming took 4 bases from V and 3 from J; bases not matched to a gene: 8. The CDR3 runs to 16 residues. The germline V gene has CDR1 SGHVS and CDR2 FNYEAQ. The CDR3, as DNA: TGTGCCAGCAGCTCGCCTGGCGGGGGGGCAACAGATACGCAGTATTTT. Its protein is CASSSPGGGATDTQYF. The full variable domain, its missing parts supplied by reference TRBV7-6 and TRBJ2-3, is GAGVSQSPRYKVTKRGQDVALRCDPISGHVSLYWYRQALGQGPEFLTYFNYEAQQDKSGLPNDRFSAERPEGSISTLTIQRTEQRDSAMYRCASSSPGGGATDTQYFGPGTRLTVL.

The rearrangement links TRBV13 to TRBJ1-2; the D gene is possibly TRBD1 (5 bases). The CDR3 runs to 14 residues. The V end was cut by 6 bases, the J end by 4 bases, with 15 bases between. Germline V CDR1 and CDR2: PRHDT, FYEKMQ (reference sequence). The CDR3 region is CASSSYEGPYGYTF. DNA of the CDR3: TGTGCCAGCAGTTCATATGAGGGGCCCTATGGCTACACCTTC.

The chain has TRBV19 and TRBJ2-7; D is ambiguous. V was pared by 4 bases and J by 3 bases, with 13 bases between. From germline, CDR1 is LNHDA and CDR2 SQIVND (reference sequence). There are 14 residues in the CDR3. This CDR3 is CASSTERVFYEQYF. In DNA, the CDR3 is TGTGCCAGTAGTACCGAAAGGGTTTTCTACGAGCAGTACTTC.

CDR3 sequence (DNA): TGTGCCATCAGACCTCTAGCGGGGGACTACAATGAGCAGTTCTTC. It translates to CAIRPLAGDYNEQFF. This chain joins TRBV10-3 and TRBJ2-1, with 10 bases that match TRBD2. V shed 6 bases, J shed 3 bases, and the junction held 5 bases outside the gene matches. Germline V gene data show CDR1 as ENHRY and CDR2 as SYGVKD. The CDR3 runs 15 residues.

CDR3 DNA sequence: TGTGCCAGCAGCTCGACCTCGGAGACCCAGTACTTC. Translating gives CASSSTSETQYF. This chain links TRBV7-2 with TRBJ2-5; D ambiguous. Germline V gene sequence: CDR1 SGHTA, CDR2 FQGNSA. V was shortened by 4 bases and J by 5 bases, with 8 bases between the two germline ends. The CDR3 loop spans 12 amino acids.

CDR3 sequence (DNA): TGTGCCTGGAGTGGGGTGACAGGGGTCGCTGAAGCTTTCTTT. Translated, it gives CAWSGVTGVAEAFF. V gene TRBV30 combines with J gene TRBJ1-1, with TRBD1 matching over 8 bases. Germline CDR1 is GTSNPN and CDR2 is SVGIG (reference sequence). The CDR3 runs 14 residues. V shed 1 base and J 6 bases; nucleotides not matched to a gene: 7.

The V call is TRBV6-6, the J call TRBJ1-1; D not resolved. CDR3 length equals 13 residues. Germline V gives CDR1 MNHNY, CDR2 SVGAGI (reference sequence). V gave up 2 bases and J gave up 9 bases, with 13 bases separating them. The CDR3 loop is CASSYADETQAFF. The CDR3 coding sequence is TGTGCCAGCAGTTACGCGGACGAGACCCAAGCTTTCTTT.

This chain links TRBV6-5 with TRBJ2-2, with D tentatively TRBD1 (5 bases). Germline lookup yields CDR1 MNHEY and CDR2 SVGAGI. The CDR3 has 13 amino acids. Trimming removed 6 bases at V and 3 bases at J, with 8 bases between. The CDR3 DNA reads TGTGCCAGCAGCCCACAGGACACCGGGGAGCTGTTTTTT. It translates to CASSPQDTGELFF.

This clone was found once. The V and J genes are TRBV5-6 and TRBJ2-4; D is possibly TRBD1 (5 bases). This CDR3 spans 15 amino acids. V gave up 0 bases and J gave up 9 bases, with 16 bases separating them. Germline assignment: CDR1 SGHDT and CDR2 YYEEEE. The CDR3 DNA reads TGTGCCAGCAGCTTGGACGACTCAGGGCTCGCCATTCAGTACTTC. This translates into CASSLDDSGLAIQYF.

The chain has TRBV18 and TRBJ1-6; D unclear. Trimming cost V 1 base and J 7 bases, with 8 bases left between them. The CDR3 contains 14 residues. The germline gives CDR1 KGHSH, CDR2 LQKENI. CDR3 sequence (DNA): TGTGCCAGCTCACCACAGGCCCTAAATTCACCCCTCCACTTT. Protein product: CASSPQALNSPLHF.

This chain's CDR3 is CAISEPAGASYEQYF. The DNA for the CDR3 is TGTGCCATCAGTGAGCCAGCGGGGGCCTCCTACGAGCAGTACTTC. The chain employs TRBV10-3 and TRBJ2-7; 8 nucleotides align to TRBD2. Trimming removed 2 bases from V and 0 bases from J; junction bases left unmatched: 3. Germline V gene data show CDR1 as ENHRY and CDR2 as SYGVKD. This CDR3 has 15 residues.

The chain combines TRBV18 with TRBJ2-1; possibly TRBD1 or TRBD2 for D (5 bases each). The germline V and J ends were trimmed by 5 bases and 6 bases, with 20 bases remaining between them. Germline V CDR1 and CDR2: KGHSH, LQKENI. The CDR3 loop spans 16 amino acids. The CDR3: CASSGLFRDAFNEQFF. For the CDR3, the DNA is TGTGCCAGCTCAGGCTTATTCCGGGACGCCTTCAATGAGCAGTTCTTC.

The V gene is TRBV23-1, the J gene TRBJ1-2; D not certain. TRBV23-1 is designated an ORF whose function remains uncertain. V was pared by 0 bases and J by 0 bases, with 11 bases between. The CDR3 runs 16 residues. The CDR3 nucleotides read TGCGCCAGCAGTCAATCGCCAGGTACGCCTAACTATGGCTACACCTTC. It codes for CASSQSPGTPNYGYTF.

The chain carries TRBV9 and TRBJ2-1; TRBD1 might be the D (6 bases). Between the trimmed V and J ends, which lost 6 bases and 7 bases, there was a span of 17 bases. The CDR3 totals 14 residues. Germline V gives CDR1 SGDLS, CDR2 YYNGEE. The CDR3 sequence: CASMRALTGNEQFF. The CDR3, as DNA: TGTGCCAGCATGAGGGCCTTAACAGGGAATGAGCAGTTCTTC.

This chain connects TRBV6-5 to TRBJ2-1; 11 bases line up with TRBD2. The CDR3 contains 15 residues. Germline assignment: CDR1 MNHEY and CDR2 SVGAGI. V was clipped by 5 bases and J by 5 bases; unmatched bases: 5. The CDR3 region is CASSLTSGGHNEQFF. The CDR3, as DNA: TGTGCCAGCAGTCTTACTAGCGGGGGCCACAATGAGCAGTTCTTC.

The genes are TRBV28 and TRBJ2-4; D is perhaps TRBD1 or TRBD2 (5 bases each). This CDR3 has 15 amino acids. The germline gives CDR1 MDHEN, CDR2 SYDVKM. V gave up 2 bases and J gave up 4 bases, with 12 bases separating them. CDR3 loop: CASSLGGGKKNIQYF. The CDR3 DNA reads as TGTGCCAGCAGTTTAGGGGGTGGAAAGAAAAACATTCAGTACTTC.

The chain has TRBV7-8 and TRBJ2-2; 11 bases fit TRBD1. V lost 4 bases and J lost 4; bases outside the gene matches: 8. Germline V gene sequence: CDR1 SGHVS, CDR2 FQNEAQ. The CDR3 sequence is 17 residues long. This chain's CDR3 is CASSSIAGQGVTGELFF. The CDR3 nucleotides read TGTGCCAGCAGCTCCATCGCGGGACAGGGGGTCACCGGGGAGCTGTTTTTT. Drawing the rest from reference TRBV7-8 and TRBJ2-2, the complete variable domain is GAGVSQSPRYKVAKRGQDVALRCDPISGHVSLFWYQQALGQGPEFLTYFQNEAQLDKSGLPSDRFFAERPEGSVSTLKIQRTQQEDSAVYLCASSSIAGQGVTGELFFGEGSRLTVL.

This chain joins TRBV4-1 and TRBJ1-1; the D gene is possibly TRBD1 (6 bases). Germline V gene lookup returns CDR1 MGHRA and CDR2 YSYEKL. This CDR3 has 15 residues. The V gene lost 1 base and the J gene lost 1 base, with 10 bases spanning the gap. CDR3 DNA: TGCGCCAGCAGCCAAGCCACAGGGACGAACACTGAAGCTTTCTTT. It encodes CASSQATGTNTEAFF.

The chain recombines TRBV5-4 with TRBJ1-1; no clear D gene. V lost 0 bases and J lost 0, with 6 bases in between. The CDR3 runs to 14 residues. The germline gives CDR1 SGHNT, CDR2 YYREEE (reference sequence). CDR3 nucleotides: TGTGCCAGCAGCTTGGAGGTCGTGAACACTGAAGCTTTCTTT. Protein: CASSLEVVNTEAFF.

This clone was picked up a small number of times. The rearrangement uses TRBV4-2 and TRBJ1-4; unclear D gene. V lost 6 bases, J lost 0 bases, and 11 bases lay in between. CDR1 LGHNA and CDR2 YNFKEQ come from the germline V gene. The CDR3 has 15 residues. The CDR3 DNA sequence: TGTGCCAGCAGGAGGTCTAGGGCAACTAATGAAAAACTGTTTTTT. It yields the protein CASRRSRATNEKLFF.

The rearrangement links TRBV5-1 to TRBJ2-5; D possibly corresponds to TRBD1 (7 bases). The CDR3 has 14 residues. CDR1 SGHRS and CDR2 YFSETQ come from the germline V gene. With 0 bases removed from V and 5 bases from J, the gap between germline ends came to 11 bases. The CDR3 DNA reads TGCGCCAGCAGCTTGGTATCAGGGGGGGAGACCCAGTACTTC. Protein sequence: CASSLVSGGETQYF. Looking up the rest from reference TRBV5-1 and TRBJ2-5 gives the full variable domain: KAGVTQTPRYLIKTRGQQVTLSCSPISGHRSVSWYQQTPGQGLQFLFEYFSETQRNKGNFPGRFSGRQFSNSRSEMNVSTLELGDSALYLCASSLVSGGETQYFGPGTRLLVL.

This sequence joins TRBV9 and TRBJ2-1, with D tentatively TRBD1 or TRBD2 (5 bases each). The V end lost 0 bases, the J end lost 1 base, and 20 bases lay between the germline ends. Germline-derived CDR1 and CDR2 are SGDLS and YYNGEE. This CDR3 contains 19 residues. CDR3 loop: CASSVDPPGPLGSYNEQFF. CDR3 bases: TGTGCCAGCAGCGTAGACCCTCCGGGACCCCTGGGATCCTACAATGAGCAGTTCTTC. The full variable domain, rest sourced from reference TRBV9 and TRBJ2-1, is DSGVTQTPKHLITATGQRVTLRCSPRSGDLSVYWYQQSLDQGLQFLIQYYNGEERAKGNILERFSAQQFPDLHSELNLSSLELGDSALYFCASSVDPPGPLGSYNEQFFGPGTRLTVL.

In nucleotides, the CDR3 is TGTGCCTGGAACCAGGGGAATGAAAAACTGTTTTTT. Translation gives CAWNQGNEKLFF. The genes are TRBV30 and TRBJ1-4, with D perhaps matching TRBD1 (6 bases). This CDR3 has 12 residues. The germline V gene encodes CDR1 GTSNPN and CDR2 SVGIG (reference sequence). The V gene lost 4 bases and the J gene lost 5 bases, with 8 bases spanning the gap.